These 18 T cell receptor beta chains were sequenced from one sample in a study of T cell clonality in common variable immunodeficiency. For these TCRs, the target antigens are not known. Overall study results and limits: Reportedly, TCR beta sequences from common variable immunodeficiency showed fewer deletions and N-nucleotide insertions.

Here immunoSEQ multiplex PCR was the method, and the copy in TCRdb shows in-frame clones only, minus some. Its listing shows some 15,000 clones. Input material: peripheral blood mononuclear cells. The origin of the receptors is a human donor with common variable immunodeficiency.

In the case of this clone: The read ends 3 residues before the CDR3 terminus; that terminus is restored from the germline J gene. The chain employs TRBV2 and TRBJ2-2; the match to TRBD1 covers 9 bases. The CDR3 loop spans 16 amino acids. Germline lookup yields CDR1 SNHLY and CDR2 FYNNEI. V lost 5 bases, J lost 6 bases, and 10 bases stayed unmatched. The CDR3 reads CASSLQGAHLAGELFF. Partial CDR3 DNA: TGTGCCAGCAGTTTACAGGGGGCGCATTTGGCCGGGGAG.

Comment on this clone: The read gets to within 3 residues of the CDR3 end, and the germline J gene fills in the rest. The V call is TRBV18, the J call TRBJ1-4, with D perhaps matching TRBD1 (5 bases). In germline, CDR1 is KGHSH, CDR2 LQKENI. This CDR3 has 12 amino acids. The V and J ends lost 11 bases and 3 bases respectively, with 10 bases between them. The CDR3 loop reads CASLGPNEKLFF. Incomplete CDR3 DNA: TGTGCCTCGTTGGGGCCTAATGAAAAA. The complete variable domain, with remaining parts taken from reference TRBV18 and TRBJ1-4, reads NAGVMQNPRHLVRRRGQEARLRCSPMKGHSHVYWYRQLPEEGLKFMVYLQKENIIDESGMPKERFSAEFPKEGPSILRIQQVVRGDSAAYFCASLGPNEKLFFGSGTQLSVL.

Notes on this clone: The sequenced fragment ends 3 residues before the CDR3 boundary, so the rest is inferred from the germline J gene. The V call is TRBV2, the J call TRBJ1-5; possible D gene TRBD1, 6 bases. Germline lookup yields CDR1 SNHLY and CDR2 FYNNEI. Trimming removed 8 bases at V and 0 bases at J, with 17 bases between. CDR3 length: 16 amino acids. The CDR3 DNA, read in part, is TGTGCCAGCTCCCGCAACAGGGCTTATAGCAATCAGCCC. It encodes CASSRNRAYSNQP. The complete CDR3 protein is CASSRNRAYSNQPQHF.

As for this clone: The read halts 3 residues ahead of the CDR3 end, with the missing end drawn from the germline J gene. This sequence joins TRBV11-2 and TRBJ1-1; 7 bases are shared with TRBD1. The trim removed 5 bases at V and 0 bases at J, leaving 6 bases unmatched. This CDR3 has 15 residues. Germline V gene lookup returns CDR1 SGHAT and CDR2 FQNNGV. The sequenced CDR3 bases are TGTGCCAGCAGCGACCCGGGACAGATGAACACTGAA. Amino acids: CASSDPGQMNTE. The entire CDR3 reads CASSDPGQMNTEAFF.

Regarding this clone: The CDR3 is cut off 3 residues early in the read; its end comes from the germline J gene. The chain is built from TRBV5-1 and TRBJ1-1; 8 positions match TRBD1. Germline trimming cut 0 bases from V and 3 bases from J; bases unmatched to any gene: 1. From germline, CDR1 is SGHRS and CDR2 YFSETQ. The CDR3 is 14 residues long. The sequenced part of the CDR3 DNA is TGCGCCAGCAGCTTGGAACAGGGGGACACTGAA. The encoded protein is CASSLEQGDTE. The complete CDR3 sequence is CASSLEQGDTEAFF.

Partial CDR3 DNA: TGTGCCAGCAGCCCAATTAGCGGGAACACCGGGGAG. Translated, it gives CASSPISGNTGE. The CDR3 in its entirety is CASSPISGNTGELFF. This chain connects TRBV13 to TRBJ2-2; possibly TRBD2 for D (6 bases). The read terminates 3 residues before the CDR3 end, so the remaining end is supplied by the germline J gene. The CDR3 length is 15 residues. Germline loops: CDR1 PRHDT, CDR2 FYEKMQ (reference sequence). Trimming stripped 5 bases from V and 1 base from J, with 11 bases between.

With regard to this clone: The read finishes 3 residues shy of the CDR3 end, and the germline J gene is used to complete it. The chain carries TRBV7-7 and TRBJ2-2; 8 bases line up with TRBD1. With V trimmed by 5 bases and J by 4 bases, 6 bases remained unmatched. The germline V gene has CDR1 SSHAT and CDR2 FNYEAQ (reference sequence). CDR3 length equals 15 residues. CDR3 protein: CASSLDRGVTGELFF. The CDR3 DNA, read in part, is TGTGCCAGCAGCCTCGACAGGGGAGTCACCGGGGAG. Supplemented by reference TRBV7-7 and TRBJ2-2, the full variable domain reads GAGVSQSPRYKVTKRGQDVTLRCDPISSHATLYWYQQALGQGPEFLTYFNYEAQPDKSGLPSDRFSAERPEGSISTLTIQRTEQRDSAMYRCASSLDRGVTGELFFGEGSRLTVL.

This clone is classed as medium-sized by frequency. The sequenced fragment ends 3 residues before the CDR3 boundary, so the rest is inferred from the germline J gene. The rearrangement joins TRBV10-3 to TRBJ1-2, with 8 nucleotides matching TRBD1. This CDR3 spans 15 amino acids. Per the germline V gene, CDR1 is ENHRY and CDR2 is SYGVKD. Trimming removed 7 bases from V and 1 base from J; junction bases left unmatched: 8. The part of the CDR3 DNA that was read is TGTGCCATCACCCGCGGACAGGGTAATAACTATGGC. Translated, it gives CAITRGQGNNYG. The CDR3 as a whole reads CAITRGQGNNYGYTF.

A remark on this clone: Sequencing ends 3 residues short of the CDR3 end; the germline J gene provides the rest. The genes are TRBV7-8 and TRBJ1-2, with D tentatively TRBD1 (5 bases). The CDR3 extends over 12 amino acids. Looked up from germline, CDR1 is SGHVS and CDR2 is FQNEAQ. V gave up 5 bases and J gave up 7 bases, with 11 bases separating them. CDR3 residues: CASSTDSVGYTF. CDR3 bases read: TGTGCCAGCAGCACTGACAGTGTTGGC.

A word on this clone: The read halts 3 residues ahead of the CDR3 end, with the missing end drawn from the germline J gene. The chain couples TRBV20-1 to TRBJ1-1; TRBD1 is a possible D gene (6 bases). This CDR3 spans 12 amino acids. Germline CDR1 DFQATT, CDR2 SNEGSKA (reference sequence). CDR3 region: CSASPPGAEAFF. CDR3 DNA, as far as it was read: TGCAGTGCTAGCCCCCCAGGGGCCGAG.

A word on this clone: The observed sequence ends 3 residues before the CDR3 terminus, with the missing tail filled in from the germline J gene. The chain recombines TRBV7-6 with TRBJ2-1; the match to TRBD2 covers 8 bases. V lost 2 bases and J lost 2; bases outside the gene matches: 2. The CDR3 is 15 amino acids. Looked up from germline, CDR1 is SGHVS and CDR2 is FNYEAQ. CDR3 DNA, as far as it was read: TGTGCCAGCAGCTTATTAGCGGGGCCCTACAATGAG. It encodes CASSLLAGPYNE. The whole CDR3 sequence reads CASSLLAGPYNEQFF.

With regard to this clone: The DNA ends 3 residues before the CDR3 does, and the rest of the CDR3 is filled in from the germline J gene. This sequence joins TRBV7-2 and TRBJ1-5; the D gene is possibly TRBD1 (5 bases). From germline, CDR1 is SGHTA and CDR2 FQGNSA. The length of the CDR3 is 14 residues. V lost 2 bases, J lost 7 bases, and 12 bases lay in between. The CDR3 region is CASSLMWGDQPQHF. The part of the CDR3 DNA that was read is TGTGCCAGCAGCTTAATGTGGGGGGACCAGCCC.

Comments on this clone: The CDR3 end lies 3 residues beyond the end of the read and is filled in from the germline J gene. The chain recombines TRBV7-3 with TRBJ2-1; D perhaps matches TRBD1 (6 bases). Trimming cost V 1 base and J 2 bases, with 9 bases left between them. The CDR3 has 15 residues. Germline values: CDR1 SGHTA, CDR2 FQGTGA. Partial CDR3 DNA: TGTGCCAGCAGCTTAAATGGACAGACCTACAATGAG. Its protein product is CASSLNGQTYNE. The whole CDR3 protein reads CASSLNGQTYNEQFF.

This clone is labeled medium-sized based on frequency. The read stops 3 residues short of the end of the CDR3; the missing end is completed from the germline J gene. V gene TRBV19 combines with J gene TRBJ1-2, with D possibly being TRBD1 (6 bases). The V and J ends lost 0 bases and 5 bases respectively, with 13 bases between them. Germline V lookup: CDR1 LNHDA, CDR2 SQIVND (reference sequence). CDR3 length equals 15 residues. The sequenced CDR3 bases are TGTGCCAGTAGTATAGATCCTCGGACAGTTTATGGC. The encoded protein is CASSIDPRTVYG. The full CDR3 is CASSIDPRTVYGYTF.

By frequency, this clone is medium-sized. The read comes to an end 3 residues before the CDR3 does, leaving the germline J gene to fill in the end. The chain is built from TRBV5-1 and TRBJ2-5; no clear D. Deletions cut 1 base from V and 5 bases from J, with 3 bases between. Germline CDR1 and CDR2: SGHRS and YFSETQ. CDR3 length: 11 residues. CDR3 DNA, as far as it was read: TGCGCCAGCAGCTTGCGGGAGACC. Translation: CASSLRET. The full CDR3 is CASSLRETQYF.

As for this clone: Sequencing ends 3 residues short of the CDR3 end; the germline J gene provides the rest. The rearrangement joins TRBV19 to TRBJ2-6, with 7 bases that match TRBD1. CDR1 and CDR2 from the germline V gene are LNHDA and SQIVND (reference sequence). J lost 4 bases, V lost 10 bases, and 10 bases had no gene match. The CDR3 loop spans 15 amino acids. The CDR3 here is CATLDRLTGANVLTF. The DNA read from the CDR3 is TGTGCCACGCTGGACAGGCTAACCGGGGCCAACGTC. Drawing the rest from reference TRBV19 and TRBJ2-6, the complete variable domain is DGGITQSPKYLFRKEGQNVTLSCEQNLNHDAMYWYRQDPGQGLRLIYYSQIVNDFQKGDIAEGYSVSREKKESFPLTVTSAQKNPTAFYLCATLDRLTGANVLTFGAGSRLTVL.

About this clone itself: From the germline J gene comes the end of the CDR3, since the read stops 3 residues before it. The chain links TRBV7-2 to TRBJ2-3; maybe TRBD2 (6 bases). Per the germline V gene, CDR1 is SGHTA and CDR2 is FQGNSA. The CDR3 has 15 amino acids. Trimming took 2 bases from V and 1 from J, leaving 10 bases between them. The sequenced CDR3 bases are TGTGCCAGCAGCTTAATGGGCGGGGGCACAGATACG. Translation gives CASSLMGGGTDT. The CDR3 reads in full as CASSLMGGGTDTQYF.

As regards this clone: The sequenced fragment ends 3 residues before the CDR3 boundary, so the rest is inferred from the germline J gene. This rearrangement joins TRBV19 to TRBJ2-2; 7 bases are shared with TRBD1. This CDR3 contains 13 residues. Trimming cost V 6 bases and J 5 bases; bases outside gene matches: 3. CDR1 and CDR2 from the germline V gene are LNHDA and SQIVND (reference sequence). This CDR3 reads CASRDRATGELFF. The CDR3 DNA, read in part, is TGTGCCAGTAGAGACAGGGCAACCGGGGAG. The whole variable domain, filled in from reference TRBV19 and TRBJ2-2, reads DGGITQSPKYLFRKEGQNVTLSCEQNLNHDAMYWYRQDPGQGLRLIYYSQIVNDFQKGDIAEGYSVSREKKESFPLTVTSAQKNPTAFYLCASRDRATGELFFGEGSRLTVL.